The entry that follows covers one T cell receptor beta chain sequence. The data belong to a study of sequential checkpoint blockade in melanoma. Treatment given: randomized to nivolumab then ipilimumab (arm A) or the reverse (arm B). Using immunoSEQ multiplex PCR, the repertoire was profiled, and TCRdb retains in-frame clones only, with some absent. In the table there are 10,000 to 15,000 clones, 20% to 25% of which are singletons. The germline gives CDR1 KGHSH, CDR2 LQKENI. The CDR3 runs to 15 residues. Trimming left V 3 bases short and J 5 bases short, with 16 bases between. The sample consisted of tumor tissue (inferred from file names), taken from a patient given nivolumab and ipilimumab in sequence. The V gene is TRBV18, the J gene TRBJ2-5, with unresolved D. The sequence derives from a human donor with melanoma. The CDR3 loop is CASSPTSGPSETQYF. In nucleotides, the CDR3 is TGTGCCAGCTCACCTACTTCTGGCCCCTCGGAGACCCAGTACTTC.